What follows are 11 T cell receptor beta chains derived from one specimen sequenced in a study of CD8+CD57+ T cells in acquired aplastic anemia. For CDR3 and TCR beta VDJ profiling, genomic DNA was the template used. MiXCR, run by TCRdb on the reads, gives a single entry per CDR3 protein. The data hold 150,000 to 200,000 distinct CDR3 sequences, with approximately 49% observed a single time. The material sequenced was sorted CD4+, CD8+, or CD8+CD57+ T cells (not recorded which) from PBMCs. The receptor set was obtained from a human donor in good health.

This clonotype was recorded only once. The gene calls are TRBV20-1 and TRBJ1-1; D gene ambiguous. This CDR3 region has 8 residues. Germline CDR1 DFQATT, CDR2 SNEGSKA (reference sequence). The CDR3 region has the DNA TGCAGGGTGTCTGAAGCTTTCTTT. It specifies CRVSEAFF.

The V call is TRBV6-5, the J call TRBJ2-7; tentatively, D is TRBD2 (6 bases). The V and J ends lost 2 bases and 0 bases respectively, with 11 bases between them. In germline, CDR1 is MNHEY, CDR2 SVGAGI. This CDR3 has 15 amino acids. The CDR3 sequence: CASSYGYGSSYEQYF. The CDR3, as DNA: TGTGCCAGCAGTTACGGCTACGGGAGCTCCTACGAGCAGTACTTC.

This clonotype was seen at least ten times. The rearrangement links TRBV12-3 or TRBV12-4 to TRBJ2-5, with a tentative D call TRBD1 (5 bases). The CDR3 is 17 residues long. Deletions cut 1 base from V and 5 bases from J, with 20 bases between. The CDR3 protein is CASSLGRGYYAHETQYF. CDR3 bases: TGTGCCAGCAGTTTAGGTAGGGGATATTACGCTCACGAGACCCAGTACTTC.

This clonotype turned up a few times. The CDR3 loop reads CATSRDRAGSSYEQYF. In DNA form, the CDR3 reads TGTGCCACCAGCAGAGATCGGGCAGGTTCATCCTACGAGCAGTACTTC. This rearrangement joins TRBV15 to TRBJ2-7; D gene unclear. With 0 bases removed from V and 1 base from J, the gap between germline ends came to 13 bases. The germline V gene encodes CDR1 LNHNV and CDR2 YYDKDF (reference sequence). This CDR3 has 16 amino acids.

This clonotype was seen ten or more times. The chain couples TRBV6-1 to TRBJ2-7; no firm D call. This CDR3 has 14 residues. Germline values: CDR1 MNHNS, CDR2 SASEGT. The V end was cut by 7 bases, the J end by 1 base, with 14 bases between. The CDR3 spells CASTLPGQSYEQYF. The CDR3 nucleotides read TGTGCCAGCACCCTACCGGGCCAGTCCTACGAGCAGTACTTC.

At least ten counts were recorded for this clonotype. The chain carries TRBV7-3 and TRBJ1-5; D is uncertain. Trimming cost V 3 bases and J 5 bases, with 8 bases left between them. The CDR3 is 13 amino acids. CDR1 SGHTA and CDR2 FQGTGA come from the germline V gene. The CDR3 spells CASSLRVDQPQHF. CDR3 DNA: TGTGCCAGCAGCTTGCGGGTTGATCAGCCCCAGCATTTT.

This clonotype showed up many times. The chain carries TRBV6-5 and TRBJ1-2; D gene unclear. Per the germline V gene, CDR1 is MNHEY and CDR2 is SVGAGI. The CDR3 consists of 15 residues. V lost 0 bases to trimming and J lost 2 bases, with 10 bases between them. CDR3 protein: CASSYSPPENYGYTF. The CDR3 DNA follows: TGTGCCAGCAGTTACTCCCCCCCAGAGAACTATGGCTACACCTTC.

In this sample, this clonotype turned up many times. The chain carries TRBV20-1 and TRBJ2-3; D may correspond to TRBD1 or TRBD2 (5 bases each). Germline CDR1 reads DFQATT; CDR2 reads SNEGSKA (reference sequence). V was shortened by 3 bases and J by 4 bases, with 14 bases between the two germline ends. CDR3 length: 14 amino acids. CDR3 nucleotide sequence: TGCAGTGCTAGGGCGCGGCTGGGACCAGATACGCAGTATTTT. This encodes CSARARLGPDTQYF.

The chain uses TRBV7-9 and TRBJ1-2; 10 bases map to TRBD1. The CDR3 extends over 15 amino acids. After removal of 3 bases from V and 3 bases from J, the junction contained 4 bases not matched to a gene. Germline V lookup: CDR1 SEHNR, CDR2 FQNEAQ (reference sequence). The CDR3 DNA is TGTGCCAGCAGCTTGGACAGGGGGTTGGACTATGGCTACACCTTC. This codes for CASSLDRGLDYGYTF.

The chain carries TRBV6-2 or TRBV6-3 and TRBJ2-7; a weak D match, TRBD1 (6 bases). Germline V gene data show CDR1 as MNHEY and CDR2 as SVGEGT. There are 12 residues in the CDR3. With 8 bases removed from V and 6 bases from J, the gap between germline ends came to 14 bases. For the CDR3, the DNA is TGTGCCAGCGGTCACCCAGGGGTCGAGCAGTACTTC. This sequence encodes CASGHPGVEQYF.

The chain combines TRBV7-2 with TRBJ2-2; 8 bases are a match to TRBD1. The length of the CDR3 is 14 residues. V lost 6 bases to trimming and J lost 4 bases; unmatched junction nucleotides: 4. The germline V gene has CDR1 SGHTA and CDR2 FQGNSA. The DNA for the CDR3 is TGTGCCAGCAGGTCAGGGGGCGGCACCGGGGAGCTGTTTTTT. This sequence encodes CASRSGGGTGELFF.